These T cell receptor beta chains were read from a single sample in a study of cytomegalovirus exposure and HLA in healthy donors. Repertoires were generated with immunoSEQ multiplex PCR, while TCRdb's copy carries only in-frame clones and drops some. Altogether about 38,000 clones are present, 66% being singletons, with the ten largest covering more than 15%. Sequenced material: PBMCs. The origin of the receptors is a man aged 50 to 59 in good health and CMV-seropositive. Each CDR3 is given with its conserved first and last residue. D genes are given only for firm matches. A clone size is listed for some rows: how often the clone was seen (once, few, many), or a class if it is expanded.

clone size: -
V gene: TRBV5-1
J gene: TRBJ2-2
D gene: -
CDR3 protein: CASSFQHNTGELFF
CDR3 DNA: TGCGCCAGCAGCTTTCAACACAACACCGGGGAGCTGTTTTTT

clone size: -
V gene: TRBV9
J gene: TRBJ2-1
D gene: -
CDR3 protein: CASSVVAGNEQFF
CDR3 DNA: TGTGCCAGCAGCGTAGTGGCGGGGAATGAGCAGTTCTTC

clone size: -
V gene: TRBV14
J gene: TRBJ2-7
D gene: TRBD1
CDR3 protein: CASSQTTGGYEQYF
CDR3 DNA: TGTGCCAGCAGCCAGACGACAGGGGGCTACGAGCAGTACTTC

clone size: -
V gene: TRBV4-3
J gene: TRBJ1-2
D gene: -
CDR3 protein: CASSQESGGASGYTF
CDR3 DNA: TGCGCCAGCAGCCAAGAATCTGGGGGCGCGAGTGGCTACACCTTC

clone size: -
V gene: TRBV7-2
J gene: TRBJ1-5
D gene: TRBD1
CDR3 protein: CASSPQGDSNQPQHF
CDR3 DNA: TGTGCCAGCAGCCCCCAGGGGGATAGCAATCAGCCCCAGCATTTT

clone size: -
V gene: TRBV9
J gene: TRBJ2-7
D gene: TRBD2
CDR3 protein: CASSVDSGGGEQYF
CDR3 DNA: TGTGCCAGCAGCGTAGACAGCGGGGGAGGCGAGCAGTACTTC

clone size: -
V gene: TRBV14
J gene: TRBJ2-3
D gene: TRBD2
CDR3 protein: CASSQEIAGGTAQYF
CDR3 DNA: TGTGCCAGCAGCCAAGAAATAGCGGGGGGAACAGCGCAGTATTTT

clone size: -
V gene: TRBV10-3
J gene: TRBJ2-7
D gene: TRBD2
CDR3 protein: CATRLAGGYEQYF
CDR3 DNA: TGTGCCACCCGACTAGCGGGGGGTTACGAGCAGTACTTC

clone size: -
V gene: TRBV11-2
J gene: TRBJ1-6
D gene: -
CDR3 protein: CASSSREASPLHF
CDR3 DNA: TGTGCCAGCAGCTCGAGGGAGGCTTCACCCCTCCACTTT

clone size: -
V gene: TRBV6-5
J gene: TRBJ2-7
D gene: -
CDR3 protein: CASRPSGWILEQYF
CDR3 DNA: TGTGCCAGCAGGCCGAGCGGGTGGATTTTGGAGCAGTACTTC

clone size: -
V gene: TRBV2
J gene: TRBJ2-1
D gene: -
CDR3 protein: CASSNTKQGWYEQFF
CDR3 DNA: TGTGCCAGCAGTAATACTAAACAGGGATGGTATGAGCAGTTCTTC

clone size: -
V gene: TRBV19
J gene: TRBJ2-7
D gene: -
CDR3 protein: CASSPQGGGEQYF
CDR3 DNA: TGTGCCAGTAGTCCTCAGGGAGGTGGGGAGCAGTACTTC

clone size: -
V gene: TRBV14
J gene: TRBJ2-5
D gene: TRBD1
CDR3 protein: CASSDRVETQYF
CDR3 DNA: TGTGCCAGCAGTGACAGGGTAGAGACCCAGTACTTC

clone size: -
V gene: TRBV7-9
J gene: TRBJ1-2
D gene: TRBD1
CDR3 protein: CASSPDRAYSNYGYTF
CDR3 DNA: TGTGCCAGCAGCCCAGACAGGGCTTATTCTAACTATGGCTACACCTTC

clone size: once
V gene: TRBV7-9
J gene: TRBJ1-1
D gene: -
CDR3 protein: CASSRGAATATEAFF
CDR3 DNA: TGTGCCAGCAGCCGGGGTGCGGCCACGGCTACTGAAGCTTTCTTT

clone size: -
V gene: TRBV5-4
J gene: TRBJ1-4
D gene: TRBD1
CDR3 protein: CASSSGTGFNEKLFF
CDR3 DNA: TGTGCCAGCAGCTCCGGGACAGGGTTTAATGAAAAACTGTTTTTT

clone size: -
V gene: TRBV27
J gene: TRBJ2-7
D gene: -
CDR3 protein: CASRPDNSYEQYF
CDR3 DNA: TGTGCCAGCAGACCTGACAACTCCTACGAGCAGTACTTC

clone size: -
V gene: TRBV4-3
J gene: TRBJ1-1
D gene: -
CDR3 protein: CASSQGSPTRGTEAFF
CDR3 DNA: TGCGCCAGCAGCCAAGGGAGTCCTACTAGGGGGACTGAAGCTTTCTTT

clone size: few
V gene: TRBV4-3
J gene: TRBJ1-2
D gene: -
CDR3 protein: CASSRTGSEGYTF
CDR3 DNA: TGCGCCAGCAGCCGTACAGGGTCGGAAGGCTACACCTTC

clone size: -
V gene: TRBV30
J gene: TRBJ2-3
D gene: TRBD1
CDR3 protein: CAWSPPGTGTDTQYF
CDR3 DNA: TGTGCCTGGAGTCCCCCCGGGACAGGCACAGATACGCAGTATTTT

clone size: -
V gene: TRBV6-1
J gene: TRBJ1-1
D gene: -
CDR3 protein: CASSVVGMNTEAFF
CDR3 DNA: TGTGCCAGCAGTGTGGTCGGGATGAACACTGAAGCTTTCTTT

clone size: -
V gene: TRBV19
J gene: TRBJ2-1
D gene: TRBD1
CDR3 protein: CASTSFSGGAYNEQFF
CDR3 DNA: TGTGCCAGTACCTCATTTTCAGGGGGCGCCTACAATGAGCAGTTCTTC

clone size: once
V gene: TRBV5-1
J gene: TRBJ2-7
D gene: -
CDR3 protein: CASSSNRDDEQYF
CDR3 DNA: TGCGCCAGCAGCTCAAACAGGGACGACGAGCAGTACTTC

clone size: -
V gene: TRBV4-2
J gene: TRBJ1-1
D gene: TRBD1
CDR3 protein: CASSQDDRGGTEAFF
CDR3 DNA: TGTGCCAGCAGCCAAGATGACAGGGGAGGAACTGAAGCTTTCTTT

clone size: few
V gene: TRBV9
J gene: TRBJ2-3
D gene: TRBD2
CDR3 protein: CASSARLAGGHDTQYF
CDR3 DNA: TGTGCCAGCAGCGCCCGACTAGCGGGGGGGCATGATACGCAGTATTTT

clone size: -
V gene: TRBV7-2
J gene: TRBJ1-6
D gene: -
CDR3 protein: CASSFLTPRGYNSPLHF
CDR3 DNA: TGTGCCAGCAGCTTTCTGACTCCGCGGGGTTATAATTCACCCCTCCACTTT

clone size: -
V gene: TRBV5-1
J gene: TRBJ1-2
D gene: -
CDR3 protein: CASSLGSREVYYTF
CDR3 DNA: TGCGCCAGCAGCCTGGGTAGCAGGGAGGTTTACTACACCTTC

clone size: few
V gene: TRBV9
J gene: TRBJ2-1
D gene: -
CDR3 protein: CASSPRDWAYNEQFF
CDR3 DNA: TGTGCCAGCAGCCCCCGGGACTGGGCCTACAATGAGCAGTTCTTC

clone size: -
V gene: TRBV7-2
J gene: TRBJ1-2
D gene: TRBD1
CDR3 protein: CASSPAPDRGFGYTF
CDR3 DNA: TGTGCCAGCAGCCCCGCCCCGGACAGGGGGTTTGGCTACACCTTC

clone size: -
V gene: TRBV7-9
J gene: TRBJ1-1
D gene: -
CDR3 protein: CASSALELNTEAFF
CDR3 DNA: TGTGCCAGCAGCGCCCTTGAGCTGAACACTGAAGCTTTCTTT

clone size: -
V gene: TRBV30
J gene: TRBJ2-7
D gene: TRBD1
CDR3 protein: CAWRRLPRDRVYEQYF
CDR3 DNA: TGTGCCTGGAGACGACTCCCCCGGGACAGGGTCTACGAGCAGTACTTC

clone size: -
V gene: TRBV7-9
J gene: TRBJ2-7
D gene: TRBD2
CDR3 protein: CASSFLSGGPSYEQYF
CDR3 DNA: TGTGCCAGCAGCTTCCTTAGCGGGGGACCCTCCTACGAGCAGTACTTC

clone size: -
V gene: TRBV7-9
J gene: TRBJ2-7
D gene: -
CDR3 protein: CASSFTADEQYF
CDR3 DNA: TGTGCCAGCAGCTTTACAGCGGACGAGCAGTACTTC

clone size: -
V gene: TRBV5-6
J gene: TRBJ2-5
D gene: -
CDR3 protein: CASSPVGAETQYF
CDR3 DNA: TGTGCCAGCAGCCCGGTGGGGGCCGAGACCCAGTACTTC

clone size: few
V gene: TRBV4-3
J gene: TRBJ2-5
D gene: -
CDR3 protein: CASSQGEAGLQETQYF
CDR3 DNA: TGCGCCAGCAGCCAAGGGGAAGCGGGCCTCCAAGAGACCCAGTACTTC

clone size: -
V gene: TRBV11-2
J gene: TRBJ2-5
D gene: TRBD2
CDR3 protein: CASSPSPWVRGGGETQYF
CDR3 DNA: TGTGCCAGCAGCCCCTCCCCCTGGGTACGTGGCGGGGGTGAGACCCAGTACTTC

clone size: -
V gene: TRBV28
J gene: TRBJ1-5
D gene: -
CDR3 protein: CASSSILDRNQPQHF
CDR3 DNA: TGTGCCAGCAGTTCAATATTAGACAGGAATCAGCCCCAGCATTTT

clone size: -
V gene: TRBV13
J gene: TRBJ2-3
D gene: -
CDR3 protein: CASSPRGITDTQYF
CDR3 DNA: TGTGCCAGCAGCCCAAGGGGGATCACAGATACGCAGTATTTT

clone size: -
V gene: TRBV2
J gene: TRBJ1-4
D gene: TRBD1
CDR3 protein: CASSGRDRINEKLFF
CDR3 DNA: TGTGCCAGCAGCGGCCGGGACAGGATAAATGAAAAACTGTTTTTT

clone size: -
V gene: TRBV6-6
J gene: TRBJ1-1
D gene: -
CDR3 protein: CANREFMNTEAFF
CDR3 DNA: TGTGCGAACAGGGAGTTCATGAACACTGAAGCTTTCTTT

clone size: -
V gene: TRBV7-2
J gene: TRBJ2-3
D gene: TRBD2
CDR3 protein: CASSLATGGATDTQYF
CDR3 DNA: TGTGCCAGCAGCTTAGCGACCGGGGGGGCCACAGATACGCAGTATTTT

clone size: -
V gene: TRBV9
J gene: TRBJ2-3
D gene: -
CDR3 protein: CASSKPQSTDTQYF
CDR3 DNA: TGTGCCAGCAGCAAACCCCAGTCCACAGATACGCAGTATTTT

clone size: -
V gene: TRBV18
J gene: TRBJ1-1
D gene: -
CDR3 protein: CASSPLPRETDTEAFF
CDR3 DNA: TGTGCCAGCTCACCACTGCCGCGGGAGACAGACACTGAAGCTTTCTTT

clone size: -
V gene: TRBV4-2
J gene: TRBJ1-1
D gene: TRBD1
CDR3 protein: CASSQAGTGLNTEAFF
CDR3 DNA: TGTGCCAGCAGCCAAGCCGGGACAGGGTTGAACACTGAAGCTTTCTTC

clone size: once
V gene: TRBV7-9
J gene: TRBJ2-3
D gene: TRBD2
CDR3 protein: CASSARGFTDTQYF
CDR3 DNA: TGTGCCAGCAGCGCGCGGGGGTTCACAGATACGCAGTATTTT

clone size: few
V gene: TRBV7-9
J gene: TRBJ2-7
D gene: TRBD1
CDR3 protein: CASSHSGTGGYEQYF
CDR3 DNA: TGTGCCAGCAGCCATTCCGGGACAGGGGGGTACGAGCAGTACTTC

clone size: -
V gene: TRBV7-8
J gene: TRBJ1-1
D gene: -
CDR3 protein: CASSLFMGAAFF
CDR3 DNA: TGTGCCAGCAGCCTATTTATGGGGGCAGCTTTCTTT

clone size: once
V gene: TRBV4-2
J gene: TRBJ2-2
D gene: -
CDR3 protein: CASSQDSWGEMGTGELFF
CDR3 DNA: TGTGCCAGCAGCCAAGATTCATGGGGAGAAATGGGCACCGGGGAGCTGTTTTTT

clone size: -
V gene: TRBV7-2
J gene: TRBJ1-5
D gene: -
CDR3 protein: CASSLVQGTGQPQHF
CDR3 DNA: TGTGCCAGCAGCTTAGTTCAGGGAACAGGTCAGCCCCAGCATTTT

clone size: -
V gene: TRBV10-3
J gene: TRBJ1-2
D gene: -
CDR3 protein: CATFLQGSDGYTF
CDR3 DNA: TGTGCCACCTTCCTGCAGGGGAGCGATGGCTACACCTTC